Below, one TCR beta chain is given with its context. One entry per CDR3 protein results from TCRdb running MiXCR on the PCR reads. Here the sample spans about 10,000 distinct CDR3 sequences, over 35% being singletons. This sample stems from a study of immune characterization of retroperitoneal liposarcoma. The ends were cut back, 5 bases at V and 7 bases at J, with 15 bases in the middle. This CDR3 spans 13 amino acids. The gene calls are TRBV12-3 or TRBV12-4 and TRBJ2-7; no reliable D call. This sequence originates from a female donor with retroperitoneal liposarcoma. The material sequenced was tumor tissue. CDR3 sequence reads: CASSPSRVREQYF. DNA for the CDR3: TGTGCCAGCAGTCCCTCTAGGGTTCGTGAGCAGTACTTC.